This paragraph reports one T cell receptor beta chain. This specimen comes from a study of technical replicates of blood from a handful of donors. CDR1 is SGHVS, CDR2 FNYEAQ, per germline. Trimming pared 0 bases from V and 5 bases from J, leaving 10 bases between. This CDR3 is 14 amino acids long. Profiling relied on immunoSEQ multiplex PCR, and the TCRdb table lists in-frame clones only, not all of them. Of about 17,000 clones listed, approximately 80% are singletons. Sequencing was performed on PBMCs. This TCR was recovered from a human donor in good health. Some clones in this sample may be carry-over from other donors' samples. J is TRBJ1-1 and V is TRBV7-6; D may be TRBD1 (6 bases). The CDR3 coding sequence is TGTGCCAGCAGCTTAGCAGGGGGAGGGACTGAAGCTTTCTTT. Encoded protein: CASSLAGGGTEAFF. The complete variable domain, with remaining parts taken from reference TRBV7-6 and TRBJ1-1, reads GAGVSQSPRYKVTKRGQDVALRCDPISGHVSLYWYRQALGQGPEFLTYFNYEAQQDKSGLPNDRFSAERPEGSISTLTIQRTEQRDSAMYRCASSLAGGGTEAFFGQGTRLTVV.